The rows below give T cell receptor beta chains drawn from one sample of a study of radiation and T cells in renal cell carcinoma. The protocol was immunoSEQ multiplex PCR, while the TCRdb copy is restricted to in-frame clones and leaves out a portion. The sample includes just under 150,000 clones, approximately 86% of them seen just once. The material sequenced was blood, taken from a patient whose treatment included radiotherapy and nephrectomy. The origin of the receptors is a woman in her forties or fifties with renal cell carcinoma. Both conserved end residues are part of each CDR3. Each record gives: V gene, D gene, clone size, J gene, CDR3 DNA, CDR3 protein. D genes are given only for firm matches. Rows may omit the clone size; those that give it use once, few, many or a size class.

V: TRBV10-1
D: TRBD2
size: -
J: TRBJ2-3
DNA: TGCGCCAGCAGTGACGGGGGACTAGGTACAGATACGCAGTATTTT
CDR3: CASSDGGLGTDTQYF

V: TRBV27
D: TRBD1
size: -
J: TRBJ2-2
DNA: TGTGCCAGCACCTTCGACAGGGTCAACACCGGGGAGCTGTTTTTT
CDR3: CASTFDRVNTGELFF

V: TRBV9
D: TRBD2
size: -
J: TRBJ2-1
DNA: TGTGCCAGCAGCGTAGGCCCCGGGGAGGGTTACAATGAGCAGTTCTTC
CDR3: CASSVGPGEGYNEQFF

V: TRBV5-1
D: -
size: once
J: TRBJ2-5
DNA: TGCGCCAGCAGCTTGGCCGAGACAGGCGGATTGGCCCAGTACTTC
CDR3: CASSLAETGGLAQYF

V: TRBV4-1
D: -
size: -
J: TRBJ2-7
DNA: TGCGCCAGCAGCCAACCCTGGGACCTGGAGACCTACGAGCAGTACTTC
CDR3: CASSQPWDLETYEQYF

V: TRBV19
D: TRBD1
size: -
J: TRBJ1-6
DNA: TGTGCCAGTAGTATGGGGGGACAGGGATATAATTCACCCCTCCACTTT
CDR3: CASSMGGQGYNSPLHF

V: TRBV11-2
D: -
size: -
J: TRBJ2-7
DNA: TGTGCCAGCAGCTTGTCGACAGGTCCCTACGAGCAGTACTTC
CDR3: CASSLSTGPYEQYF

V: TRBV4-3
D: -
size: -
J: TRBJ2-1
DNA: TGCGCCAGCAGCCAAATAAAAATTGGGCAGTTCTTC
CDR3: CASSQIKIGQFF

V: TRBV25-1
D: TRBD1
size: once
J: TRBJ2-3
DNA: TGTGCCAGCAGTGAAAATACCCAGGGGGCAAGAACAGATACGCAGTATTTT
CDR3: CASSENTQGARTDTQYF

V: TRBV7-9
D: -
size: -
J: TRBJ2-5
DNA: TGTGCCAGCAGCCGGGGGTTGGCAGAGACCCAGTACTTC
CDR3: CASSRGLAETQYF

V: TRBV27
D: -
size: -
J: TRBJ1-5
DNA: TGTGCCAGCAGCCCCCTAAGCAATCAGCCCCAGCATTTT
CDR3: CASSPLSNQPQHF

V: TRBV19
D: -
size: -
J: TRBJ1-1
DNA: TGTGCCAGTAGTGTTGGAGAGGGCACTGAAGCTTTCTTT
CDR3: CASSVGEGTEAFF

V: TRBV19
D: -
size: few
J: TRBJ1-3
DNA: TGTGCCAGTACTCCGGGGTACTCTGGAAACACCATATATTTT
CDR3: CASTPGYSGNTIYF

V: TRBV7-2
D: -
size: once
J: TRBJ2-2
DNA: TGTGCCAGCAGCTTAGCGCGGGCAGCCGGACCCGGGGAGCTGTTTTTT
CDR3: CASSLARAAGPGELFF

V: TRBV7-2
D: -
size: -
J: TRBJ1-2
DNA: TGTGCCAGCAGCTTAGCTGGGGGCGGGCAAGCTGGCTACACCTTC
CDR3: CASSLAGGGQAGYTF

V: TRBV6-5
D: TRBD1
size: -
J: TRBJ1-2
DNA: TGTGCCAGCAGATACACCGGGACAGGGAGAGGCTACACCTTC
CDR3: CASRYTGTGRGYTF

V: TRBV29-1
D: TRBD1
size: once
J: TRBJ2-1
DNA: TGCAGCGCAACAGGGGGGTGGGACAATGAGCAGTTCTTC
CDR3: CSATGGWDNEQFF

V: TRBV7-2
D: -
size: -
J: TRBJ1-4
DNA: TGTGCCAGCAGCTTAGAGACAGATGAAAAACTGTTTTTT
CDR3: CASSLETDEKLFF

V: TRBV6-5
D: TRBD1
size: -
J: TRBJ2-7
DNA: TGTGCCAGCAGTGACAGGGGAAACGAGCAGTACTTC
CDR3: CASSDRGNEQYF

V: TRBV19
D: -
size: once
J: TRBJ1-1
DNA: TGTGCCAGTAGTATCATGGGGGCGCAGACTGAAGCTTTCTTT
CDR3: CASSIMGAQTEAFF

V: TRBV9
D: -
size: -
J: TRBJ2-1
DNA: TGTGCCAGCAGCCCCTCCCCGGGAGTGACCTACAATGAGCAGTTCTTC
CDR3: CASSPSPGVTYNEQFF

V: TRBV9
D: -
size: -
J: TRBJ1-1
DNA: TGTGCCAGCAGCTCCCGGACGGAGAACACTGAAGCTTTCTTT
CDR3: CASSSRTENTEAFF

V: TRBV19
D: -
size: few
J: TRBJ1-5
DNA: TGTGCCACATCATATCGAGGAAACAATCAGCCCCAGCATTTT
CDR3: CATSYRGNNQPQHF

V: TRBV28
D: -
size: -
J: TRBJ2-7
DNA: TGTGCCAGCAGGAAACCCAGCGCGGCCTGGGAGCAGTACTTC
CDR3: CASRKPSAAWEQYF

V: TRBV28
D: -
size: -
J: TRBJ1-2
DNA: TGTGCCAGCAGTTCAGGACTTTCTAACTATGGCTACACCTTC
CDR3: CASSSGLSNYGYTF